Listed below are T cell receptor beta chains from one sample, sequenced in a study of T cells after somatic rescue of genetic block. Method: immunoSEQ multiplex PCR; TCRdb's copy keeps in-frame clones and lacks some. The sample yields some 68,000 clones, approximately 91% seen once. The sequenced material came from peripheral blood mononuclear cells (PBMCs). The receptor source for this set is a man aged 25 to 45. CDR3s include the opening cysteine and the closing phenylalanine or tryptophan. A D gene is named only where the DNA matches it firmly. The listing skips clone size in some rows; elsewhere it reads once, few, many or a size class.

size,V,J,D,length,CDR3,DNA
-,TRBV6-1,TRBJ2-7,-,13,CASSEQLPYEQYF,TGTGCCAGCAGTGAACAGCTTCCCTACGAGCAGTACTTC
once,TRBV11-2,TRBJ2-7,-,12,CASSLDAGPQYF,TGTGCCAGCAGCTTAGATGCAGGGCCGCAGTACTTC
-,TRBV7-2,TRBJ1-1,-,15,CASSHFGQLNTEAFF,TGTGCCAGCAGCCACTTCGGGCAGCTGAACACTGAAGCTTTCTTT
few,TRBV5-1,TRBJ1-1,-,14,CASSFSDMNTEAFF,TGCGCCAGCAGCTTCAGCGATATGAACACTGAAGCTTTCTTT
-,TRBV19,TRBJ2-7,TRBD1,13,CASGDRAGYEQYF,TGTGCCAGTGGGGACAGGGCAGGCTACGAGCAGTACTTC
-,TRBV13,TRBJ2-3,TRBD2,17,CASSLEGLAGGTDTQYF,TGTGCCAGCAGCTTAGAGGGTCTAGCGGGAGGGACAGATACGCAGTATTTT
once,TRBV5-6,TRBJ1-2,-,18,CASSLQGSVSMINYGYTF,TGTGCCAGCAGCTTGCAGGGGTCAGTCTCCATGATTAACTATGGCTACACCTTC
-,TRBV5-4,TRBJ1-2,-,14,CASNPATSDYGYTF,TGTGCCAGCAACCCCGCCACGAGTGACTATGGCTACACCTTC
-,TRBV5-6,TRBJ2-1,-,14,CASSLGLSYGEQFF,TGTGCCAGCAGCTTGGGGTTGAGCTATGGTGAGCAGTTCTTC
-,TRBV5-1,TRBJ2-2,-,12,CASSLVAGELFF,TGCGCCAGCAGCTTGGTTGCCGGGGAGCTGTTTTTT